These T cell receptor beta chains were read from a single sample in a study of T cells after yellow fever vaccination. TCRdb called the 5' RACE reads again in MiXCR, with one record for every CDR3 protein. Here the sample spans more than 350,000 distinct CDR3 sequences, about 9.9% being singletons. Source: PBMCs, taken on the day of the first yellow fever vaccination. The receptors were gathered from a man in his late teens or twenties who received the YFV17D yellow fever vaccine. Both conserved end residues are part of each CDR3. Fields, in order: clone size, V gene, D gene, J gene, CDR3 protein, CDR3 DNA. The D gene is left open where the match is weak. Not all rows give a size; the values are once, few, many and, for expanded clones, a class.

abundance: -
v_gene: TRBV19
d_gene: -
j_gene: TRBJ2-2
CDR3aa: CASSIAGLHTGELFF
CDR3nt: TGTGCCAGTAGTATAGCGGGACTGCATACCGGGGAGCTGTTTTTT

abundance: -
v_gene: TRBV5-1
d_gene: TRBD1
j_gene: TRBJ1-1
CDR3aa: CASSGTGAYTEAFF
CDR3nt: TGCGCCAGCAGCGGGACAGGGGCCTACACTGAAGCTTTCTTT

abundance: few
v_gene: TRBV28
d_gene: -
j_gene: TRBJ2-6
CDR3aa: CASSTTGSGANVLTF
CDR3nt: TGTGCCAGCAGTACCACAGGGTCTGGGGCCAACGTCCTGACTTTC

abundance: -
v_gene: TRBV6-1
d_gene: -
j_gene: TRBJ1-1
CDR3aa: CASSRTLLNTEAFF
CDR3nt: TGTGCCAGCAGTCGAACCCTCCTGAACACTGAAGCTTTCTTT

abundance: -
v_gene: TRBV24-1
d_gene: -
j_gene: TRBJ2-5
CDR3aa: CATGGYHTGGETQYF
CDR3nt: TGTGCCACCGGCGGCTACCACACTGGGGGGGAGACCCAGTACTTC

abundance: -
v_gene: TRBV29-1
d_gene: -
j_gene: TRBJ2-5
CDR3aa: CSMAWRFQETQYF
CDR3nt: TGCAGCATGGCGTGGCGGTTTCAAGAGACCCAGTACTTC

abundance: few
v_gene: TRBV12-3/TRBV12-4
d_gene: -
j_gene: TRBJ2-7
CDR3aa: CASSHVSRTYEQYF
CDR3nt: TGTGCCAGCAGCCACGTGAGTAGGACCTACGAGCAGTACTTC

abundance: few
v_gene: TRBV10-2
d_gene: -
j_gene: TRBJ1-5
CDR3aa: CASSESHLNQPQHF
CDR3nt: TGCGCCAGCAGTGAGAGTCACCTTAATCAGCCCCAGCATTTT

abundance: few
v_gene: TRBV29-1
d_gene: -
j_gene: TRBJ2-1
CDR3aa: CSVEGSGESYNEQFF
CDR3nt: TGCAGCGTTGAAGGTTCGGGGGAATCCTACAATGAGCAGTTCTTC

abundance: -
v_gene: TRBV7-2
d_gene: TRBD1
j_gene: TRBJ2-7
CDR3aa: CASSLASGTATYEQYF
CDR3nt: TGTGCCAGCAGCTTAGCTTCCGGGACAGCAACCTACGAGCAGTACTTC

abundance: few
v_gene: TRBV12-3/TRBV12-4
d_gene: -
j_gene: TRBJ1-1
CDR3aa: CASSLAGEKAEAFF
CDR3nt: TGTGCCAGCAGTTTAGCCGGGGAAAAAGCTGAAGCTTTCTTT

abundance: few
v_gene: TRBV5-1
d_gene: TRBD1
j_gene: TRBJ2-1
CDR3aa: CASSPGFTGETEQFF
CDR3nt: TGCGCCAGCAGCCCAGGGTTTACAGGGGAAACTGAGCAGTTCTTC

abundance: few
v_gene: TRBV5-4
d_gene: -
j_gene: TRBJ2-2
CDR3aa: CASTYRGNTGELFF
CDR3nt: TGTGCCAGCACCTACCGGGGTAACACCGGGGAGCTGTTTTTT

abundance: -
v_gene: TRBV5-1
d_gene: -
j_gene: TRBJ2-2
CDR3aa: CASSYSGGGELFF
CDR3nt: TGCGCCAGCAGCTACTCAGGAGGCGGGGAGCTGTTTTTT

abundance: few
v_gene: TRBV18
d_gene: -
j_gene: TRBJ2-2
CDR3aa: CASSPFWPPGNTGELFF
CDR3nt: TGTGCCAGCTCACCTTTTTGGCCGCCAGGGAACACCGGGGAGCTGTTTTTT

abundance: -
v_gene: TRBV7-3
d_gene: TRBD1
j_gene: TRBJ2-3
CDR3aa: CASSWDGGQGLSTDTQYF
CDR3nt: TGTGCCAGCAGCTGGGACGGGGGACAGGGGTTGAGCACAGATACGCAGTATTTT

abundance: -
v_gene: TRBV15
d_gene: -
j_gene: TRBJ1-2
CDR3aa: CATSRVAHYGYTF
CDR3nt: TGTGCCACCAGCAGAGTCGCGCATTATGGCTACACCTTC

abundance: few
v_gene: TRBV28
d_gene: TRBD1
j_gene: TRBJ2-7
CDR3aa: CASTSDRDVIYEQYF
CDR3nt: TGTGCCAGCACGTCGGACAGGGACGTAATCTACGAGCAGTACTTC

abundance: -
v_gene: TRBV7-2
d_gene: -
j_gene: TRBJ2-1
CDR3aa: CASSLLTDSYNEQFF
CDR3nt: TGTGCCAGCAGCTTATTGACAGACTCCTACAATGAGCAGTTCTTC

abundance: -
v_gene: TRBV6-2/TRBV6-3
d_gene: -
j_gene: TRBJ2-1
CDR3aa: CASRKPYRWGIQENEQFF
CDR3nt: TGTGCCAGCAGAAAGCCGTACAGATGGGGGATACAGGAGAATGAGCAGTTCTTC

abundance: -
v_gene: TRBV15
d_gene: -
j_gene: TRBJ2-6
CDR3aa: CATSRDPLLQGSGANVLTF
CDR3nt: TGTGCCACCAGCAGAGATCCCCTCTTACAGGGCTCTGGGGCCAACGTCCTGACTTTC

abundance: -
v_gene: TRBV9
d_gene: -
j_gene: TRBJ2-3
CDR3aa: CARSMGTDTQYF
CDR3nt: TGTGCCAGGTCTATGGGCACAGATACGCAGTATTTT

abundance: few
v_gene: TRBV4-3
d_gene: TRBD2
j_gene: TRBJ2-1
CDR3aa: CASSQVMGGGSYNEQFF
CDR3nt: TGCGCCAGCAGCCAAGTGATGGGCGGGGGGAGTTACAATGAGCAGTTCTTC

abundance: many
v_gene: TRBV12-3/TRBV12-4
d_gene: -
j_gene: TRBJ1-5
CDR3aa: CASSRTASNQPQHF
CDR3nt: TGTGCCAGCAGTCGTACAGCTTCCAATCAGCCCCAGCATTTT

abundance: -
v_gene: TRBV6-5
d_gene: TRBD2
j_gene: TRBJ2-1
CDR3aa: CASSSTSGGRENEQFF
CDR3nt: TGTGCCAGCAGTTCGACTAGCGGGGGGAGGGAGAATGAGCAGTTCTTC

abundance: few
v_gene: TRBV12-3/TRBV12-4
d_gene: -
j_gene: TRBJ2-5
CDR3aa: CASSITLVTQETQYF
CDR3nt: TGTGCCAGCAGTATTACCCTCGTAACCCAAGAGACCCAGTACTTC

abundance: many
v_gene: TRBV27
d_gene: -
j_gene: TRBJ2-7
CDR3aa: CASSPSGIGYEQYF
CDR3nt: TGTGCCAGCAGCCCCTCGGGTATCGGTTACGAGCAGTACTTC

abundance: -
v_gene: TRBV2
d_gene: -
j_gene: TRBJ2-3
CDR3aa: CASSPRGLADTDTQYF
CDR3nt: TGTGCCAGCAGTCCCCGCGGGCTCGCGGACACAGATACGCAGTATTTT

abundance: many
v_gene: TRBV30
d_gene: TRBD1
j_gene: TRBJ2-1
CDR3aa: CAWSVGQGLKNEQFF
CDR3nt: TGTGCCTGGAGTGTAGGACAGGGGTTAAAGAATGAGCAGTTCTTC

abundance: -
v_gene: TRBV10-3
d_gene: -
j_gene: TRBJ1-3
CDR3aa: CAISVGVIAGNTIYF
CDR3nt: TGTGCCATCAGTGTCGGGGTAATAGCGGGAAACACCATATATTTT

abundance: few
v_gene: TRBV5-1
d_gene: TRBD1
j_gene: TRBJ1-1
CDR3aa: CASSLVQGINTEAFF
CDR3nt: TGCGCCAGCAGCTTGGTACAGGGGATAAACACTGAAGCTTTCTTT